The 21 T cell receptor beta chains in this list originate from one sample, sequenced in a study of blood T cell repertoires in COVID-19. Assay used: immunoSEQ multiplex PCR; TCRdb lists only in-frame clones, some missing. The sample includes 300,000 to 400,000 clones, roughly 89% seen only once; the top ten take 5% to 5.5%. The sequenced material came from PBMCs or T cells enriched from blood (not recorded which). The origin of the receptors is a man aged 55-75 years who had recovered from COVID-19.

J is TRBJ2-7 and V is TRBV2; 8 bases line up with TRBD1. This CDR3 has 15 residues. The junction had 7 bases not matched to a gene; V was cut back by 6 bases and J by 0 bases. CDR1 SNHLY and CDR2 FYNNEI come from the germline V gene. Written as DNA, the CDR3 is TGTGCCAGCAGCGTCGACAGGGGAAGCTCCTACGAGCAGTACTTC. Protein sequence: CASSVDRGSSYEQYF.

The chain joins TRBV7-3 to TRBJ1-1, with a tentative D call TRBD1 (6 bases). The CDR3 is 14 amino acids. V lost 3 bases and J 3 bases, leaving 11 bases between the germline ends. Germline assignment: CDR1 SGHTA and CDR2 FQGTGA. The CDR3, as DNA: TGTGCCAGCAGCTTTAATGCAGGGGACACTGAAGCTTTCTTT. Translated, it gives CASSFNAGDTEAFF.

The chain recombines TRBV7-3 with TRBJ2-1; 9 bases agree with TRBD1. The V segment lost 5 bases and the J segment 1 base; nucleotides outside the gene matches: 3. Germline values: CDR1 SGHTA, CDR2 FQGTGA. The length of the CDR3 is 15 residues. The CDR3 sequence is CASSPTGGSYNEQFF. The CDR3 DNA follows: TGTGCCAGCAGCCCGACAGGGGGATCCTACAATGAGCAGTTCTTC.

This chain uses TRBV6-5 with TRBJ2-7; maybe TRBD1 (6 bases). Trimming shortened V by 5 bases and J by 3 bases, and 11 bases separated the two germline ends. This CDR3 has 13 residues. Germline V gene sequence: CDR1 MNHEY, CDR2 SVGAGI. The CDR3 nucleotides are TGTGCCAGCAGTCGGACAGCGTACTACGAGCAGTACTTC. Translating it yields CASSRTAYYEQYF.

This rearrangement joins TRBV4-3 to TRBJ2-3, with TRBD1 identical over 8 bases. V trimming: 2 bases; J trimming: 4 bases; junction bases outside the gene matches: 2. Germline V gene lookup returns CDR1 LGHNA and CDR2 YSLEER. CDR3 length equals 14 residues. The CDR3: CASSQRTGPDTQYF. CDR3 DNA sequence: TGCGCCAGCAGCCAAAGGACAGGGCCAGATACGCAGTATTTT.

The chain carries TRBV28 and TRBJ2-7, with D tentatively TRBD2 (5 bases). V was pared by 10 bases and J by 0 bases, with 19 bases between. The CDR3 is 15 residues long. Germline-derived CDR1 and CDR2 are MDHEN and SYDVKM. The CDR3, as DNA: TGTGCCACCTCAAAGTGGGTAGGGAGCTCCTACGAGCAGTACTTC. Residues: CATSKWVGSSYEQYF.

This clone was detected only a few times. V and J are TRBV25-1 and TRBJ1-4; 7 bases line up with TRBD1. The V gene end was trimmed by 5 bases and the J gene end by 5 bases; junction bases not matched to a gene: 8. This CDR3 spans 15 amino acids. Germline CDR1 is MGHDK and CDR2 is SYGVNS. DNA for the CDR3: TGTGCCAGCAGTACCCTCGACAGGGCCAATGAAAAACTGTTTTTT. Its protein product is CASSTLDRANEKLFF.

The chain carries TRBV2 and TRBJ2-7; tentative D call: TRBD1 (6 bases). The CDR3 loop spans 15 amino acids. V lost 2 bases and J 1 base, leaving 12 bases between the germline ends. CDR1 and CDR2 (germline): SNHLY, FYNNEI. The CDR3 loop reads CASSEFSGVSYEQYF. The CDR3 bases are TGTGCCAGCAGTGAATTCTCAGGGGTATCCTACGAGCAGTACTTC.

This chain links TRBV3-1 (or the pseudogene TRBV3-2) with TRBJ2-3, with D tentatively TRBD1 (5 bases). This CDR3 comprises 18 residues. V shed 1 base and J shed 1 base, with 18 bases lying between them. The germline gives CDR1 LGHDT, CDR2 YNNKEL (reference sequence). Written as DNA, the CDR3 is TGTGCCAGCAGCCAAGTAATAGGGGTCGGATCCGGCACAGATACGCAGTATTTT. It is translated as CASSQVIGVGSGTDTQYF.

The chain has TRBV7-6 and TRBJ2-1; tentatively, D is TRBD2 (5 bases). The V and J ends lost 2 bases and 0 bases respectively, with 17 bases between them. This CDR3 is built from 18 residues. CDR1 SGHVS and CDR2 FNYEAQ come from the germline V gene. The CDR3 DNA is TGTGCCAGCAGCTTATTAAGTTTCGTCGGGAACTCCTACAATGAGCAGTTCTTC. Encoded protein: CASSLLSFVGNSYNEQFF.

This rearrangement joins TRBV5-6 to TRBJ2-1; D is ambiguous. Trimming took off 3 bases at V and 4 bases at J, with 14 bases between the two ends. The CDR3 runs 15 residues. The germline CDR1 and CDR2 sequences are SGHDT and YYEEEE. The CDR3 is CASSWRRRQYNEQFF. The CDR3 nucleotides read TGTGCCAGCAGCTGGAGACGTCGCCAGTACAATGAGCAGTTCTTC.

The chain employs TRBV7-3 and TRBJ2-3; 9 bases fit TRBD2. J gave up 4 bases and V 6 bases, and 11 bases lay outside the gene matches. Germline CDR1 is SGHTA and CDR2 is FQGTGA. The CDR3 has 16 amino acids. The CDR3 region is CASSPYSAGGPDTQYF. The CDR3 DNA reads TGTGCCAGCAGTCCGTACTCTGCGGGAGGGCCAGATACGCAGTATTTT.

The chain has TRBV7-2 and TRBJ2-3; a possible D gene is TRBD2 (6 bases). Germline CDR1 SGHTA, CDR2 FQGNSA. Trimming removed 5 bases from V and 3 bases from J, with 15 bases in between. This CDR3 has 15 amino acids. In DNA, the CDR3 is TGTGCCAGCAGCCCTATAGGCGGGGAGACAGATACGCAGTATTTT. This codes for CASSPIGGETDTQYF.

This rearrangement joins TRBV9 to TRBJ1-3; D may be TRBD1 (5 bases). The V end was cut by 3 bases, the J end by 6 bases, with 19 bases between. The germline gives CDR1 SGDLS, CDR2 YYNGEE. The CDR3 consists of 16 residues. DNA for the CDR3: TGTGCCAGCAGCGGGCTGAAAGGGGCGGCGACAAACACCATATATTTT. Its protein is CASSGLKGAATNTIYF.

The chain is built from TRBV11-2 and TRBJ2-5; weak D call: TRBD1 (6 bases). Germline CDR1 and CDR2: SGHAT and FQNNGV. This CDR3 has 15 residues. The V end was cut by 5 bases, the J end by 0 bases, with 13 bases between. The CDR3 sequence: CASSPFDRYQETQYF. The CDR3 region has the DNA TGTGCCAGCAGCCCCTTTGACAGGTACCAAGAGACCCAGTACTTC. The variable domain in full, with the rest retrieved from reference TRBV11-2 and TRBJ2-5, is EAGVAQSPRYKIIEKRQSVAFWCNPISGHATLYWYQQILGQGPKLLIQFQNNGVVDDSQLPKDRFSAERLKGVDSTLKIQPAKLEDSAVYLCASSPFDRYQETQYFGPGTRLLVL.

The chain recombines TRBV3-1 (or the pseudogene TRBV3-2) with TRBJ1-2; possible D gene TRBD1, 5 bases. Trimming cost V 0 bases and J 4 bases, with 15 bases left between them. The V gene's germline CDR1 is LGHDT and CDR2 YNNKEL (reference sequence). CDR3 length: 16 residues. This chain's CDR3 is CASSQEGRGGGYGYTF. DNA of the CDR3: TGTGCCAGCAGCCAAGAAGGAAGGGGCGGTGGCTATGGCTACACCTTC.

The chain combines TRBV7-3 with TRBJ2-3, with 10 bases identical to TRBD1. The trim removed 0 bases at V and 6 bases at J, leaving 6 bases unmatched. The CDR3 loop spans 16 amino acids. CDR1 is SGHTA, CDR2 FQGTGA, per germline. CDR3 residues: CASSLTRDRGTDTQYF. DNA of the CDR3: TGTGCCAGCAGCTTAACTAGGGACAGGGGTACGGATACGCAGTATTTT.

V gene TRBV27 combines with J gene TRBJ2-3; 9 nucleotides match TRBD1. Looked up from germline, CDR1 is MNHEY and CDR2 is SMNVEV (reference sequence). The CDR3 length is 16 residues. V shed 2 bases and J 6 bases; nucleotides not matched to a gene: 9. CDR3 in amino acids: CASSLQETGGMDTQYF. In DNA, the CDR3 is TGTGCCAGCAGTTTACAAGAGACAGGGGGTATGGATACGCAGTATTTT.

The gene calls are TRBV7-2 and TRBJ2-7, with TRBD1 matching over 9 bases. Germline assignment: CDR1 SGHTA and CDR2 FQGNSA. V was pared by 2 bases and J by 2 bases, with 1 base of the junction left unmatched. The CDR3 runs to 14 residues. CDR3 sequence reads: CASSLNRGPYEQYF. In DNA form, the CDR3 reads TGTGCCAGCAGCTTAAACAGGGGGCCCTACGAGCAGTACTTC.

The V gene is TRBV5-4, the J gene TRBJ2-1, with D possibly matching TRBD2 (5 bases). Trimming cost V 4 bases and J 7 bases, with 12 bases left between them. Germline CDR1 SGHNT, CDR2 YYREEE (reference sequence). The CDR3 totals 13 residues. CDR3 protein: CASSPPGYNEQFF. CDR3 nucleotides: TGTGCCAGCAGCCCCCCGGGGTATAATGAGCAGTTCTTC.

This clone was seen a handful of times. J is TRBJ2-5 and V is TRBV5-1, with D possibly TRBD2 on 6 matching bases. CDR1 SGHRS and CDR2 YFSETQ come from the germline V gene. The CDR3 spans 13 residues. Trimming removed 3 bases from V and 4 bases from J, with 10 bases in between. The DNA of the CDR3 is TGCGCCAGCAGCTCTGGGCGGGGAGAGACCCAGTACTTC. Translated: CASSSGRGETQYF.